Below, 30 T cell receptor beta chains from the same sample are listed, as sequenced in a study of neurological immune-mediated disorders. TCRdb itself ran the 5' RACE reads through MiXCR, one entry per CDR3 protein. The sample contains 55,000 to 70,000 distinct CDR3 sequences, around 5% of which appear only once. The specimen sequenced was PBMCs. Every receptor here comes from a woman in her forties or fifties with multiple sclerosis.

This clonotype was found a few times. V gene TRBV10-2 combines with J gene TRBJ2-3, with a possible D match to TRBD1 (6 bases). The V end was cut by 10 bases, the J end by 5 bases, with 19 bases between. This CDR3 comprises 14 residues. The germline CDR1 and CDR2 sequences are WSHSY and SAAADI. As DNA, the CDR3 is TGCGCCACCCAGGACAGCACAATCCAAGATACGCAGTATTTT. Residues: CATQDSTIQDTQYF.

This clonotype was counted ten times or more. V usage is TRBV20-1 and J usage is TRBJ2-2; D gene uncertain. The CDR3 is made up of 14 amino acids. Germline V gene data show CDR1 as DFQATT and CDR2 as SNEGSKA (reference sequence). Trimming pared 4 bases from V and 1 base from J, leaving 10 bases between. This CDR3 is CSATPMLNTGELFF. The DNA for the CDR3 is TGCAGTGCTACTCCGATGTTGAACACCGGGGAGCTGTTTTTT.

This clonotype was seen repeatedly, ten times or more. The chain combines TRBV28 with TRBJ1-5; no definite D call. The CDR3 is 11 residues long. Germline CDR1 MDHEN, CDR2 SYDVKM. The V and J ends lost 3 bases and 3 bases respectively, with 0 bases between them. This chain's CDR3 is CASSFNQPQHF. The CDR3 nucleotides read TGTGCCAGCAGTTTCAATCAGCCCCAGCATTTT.

This clonotype was detected many times. The chain uses TRBV14 and TRBJ1-1; D remains ambiguous. This CDR3 comprises 14 residues. Germline assignment: CDR1 SGHDN and CDR2 FVKESK. V dropped 5 bases and J dropped 6 bases, with 16 bases sitting between them. In DNA form, the CDR3 reads TGTGCCAGCAGCGAACAAACTTACCTCCCTGAAGCTTTCTTT. It encodes CASSEQTYLPEAFF.

This clonotype was seen only a few times. The rearrangement uses TRBV6-2 or TRBV6-3 and TRBJ1-5; D is uncertain. CDR1 is MNHEY, CDR2 SVGEGT, per germline. The V and J ends lost 5 bases and 4 bases respectively, with 6 bases between them. The CDR3 covers 12 residues. Here the CDR3 DNA reads TGTGCCAGCAGTCCAACTAATCAGCCCCAGCATTTT. Translating gives CASSPTNQPQHF.

At least ten counts were recorded for this clonotype. The chain combines TRBV7-2 with TRBJ2-3, with TRBD1 identical over 8 bases. V lost 5 bases to trimming and J lost 7 bases; unmatched junction nucleotides: 11. The CDR3 length is 15 residues. CDR1 is SGHTA and CDR2 is FQGNSA in the germline V gene. CDR3 residues: CASSALPGGRNTQYF. CDR3 nucleotide sequence: TGTGCCAGCAGCGCCCTGCCAGGGGGCAGAAATACGCAGTATTTT.

At least ten counts were recorded for this clonotype. The chain combines TRBV5-1 with TRBJ2-2; the match to TRBD1 covers 7 bases. The CDR3 totals 15 residues. Germline CDR1 is SGHRS and CDR2 is YFSETQ. J lost 4 bases, V lost 4 bases, and 7 bases had no gene match. CDR3 DNA sequence: TGCGCCAGCAGCCAGACAGGGTTTGGCACCGGGGAGCTGTTTTTT. It encodes CASSQTGFGTGELFF.

This clonotype was counted many times. The V call is TRBV7-8, the J call TRBJ2-1; the match to TRBD1 covers 7 bases. CDR3 length equals 16 residues. Germline V gene sequence: CDR1 SGHVS, CDR2 FQNEAQ. Trimming at V came to 4 bases and at J to 10 bases, leaving 16 bases not matched to a gene. CDR3 DNA: TGTGCCAGCAGCTCCCGGACAGGCACTAGTAGTAAGGAGCAGTTCTTC. Translation gives CASSSRTGTSSKEQFF.

For the CDR3, the DNA is TGCGCCCCCATAGATTGGAGGTCGCCCCTCTACAATGAGCAGTTCTTC. It is translated as CAPIDWRSPLYNEQFF. This chain joins TRBV10-1 and TRBJ2-1, with D perhaps matching TRBD2 (5 bases). CDR3 length: 16 amino acids. Germline V gene sequence: CDR1 WNHNN, CDR2 SYGVQD (reference sequence). Trimming took 11 bases from V and 3 from J, leaving 23 bases between them.

This clonotype was found a few times. The rearrangement uses TRBV7-2 and TRBJ2-2; 7 bases are shared with TRBD1. This CDR3 has 15 amino acids. The germline gives CDR1 SGHTA, CDR2 FQGNSA. Losses at the gene ends were 5 bases for V and 0 bases for J; bases not matched to a gene: 3. The CDR3 nucleotides read TGTGCCAGCAGCCAAGGACAGGCGAACACCGGGGAGCTGTTTTTT. Its protein product is CASSQGQANTGELFF.

This clonotype showed up many times. The rearrangement uses TRBV20-1 and TRBJ2-7; 7 bases fit TRBD1. Germline V gene sequence: CDR1 DFQATT, CDR2 SNEGSKA (reference sequence). After removal of 6 bases from V and 4 bases from J, the junction contained 15 bases not matched to a gene. This CDR3 contains 15 residues. The CDR3 region is CSAPKPQTGLYEQYF. CDR3 sequence (DNA): TGCAGTGCCCCCAAACCGCAGACAGGGTTGTACGAGCAGTACTTC.

The rearrangement uses TRBV7-2 and TRBJ2-7, with D possibly being TRBD1 or TRBD2 (5 bases each). This CDR3 contains 14 residues. With 4 bases removed from V and 9 bases from J, the gap between germline ends came to 19 bases. CDR1 SGHTA and CDR2 FQGNSA come from the germline V gene. The CDR3 sequence: CASSWGRTSTMQYF. The CDR3 DNA is TGTGCCAGCAGCTGGGGACGGACGAGTACGATGCAGTACTTC.

This clonotype has a count of ten or more. The DNA for the CDR3 is TGCAGTGCCGGGGGTTCGCCAAGCACAGATACGCAGTATTTT. This translates into CSAGGSPSTDTQYF. The V and J genes are TRBV20-1 and TRBJ2-3; maybe TRBD2 (6 bases). The CDR3 is 14 amino acids. V shed 6 bases and J shed 0 bases, with 13 bases lying between them. Germline V lookup: CDR1 DFQATT, CDR2 SNEGSKA (reference sequence).

This clonotype was counted at least ten times. The chain recombines TRBV20-1 with TRBJ2-1, with 12 bases matching TRBD1. Losses at the gene ends were 5 bases for V and 9 bases for J; bases not matched to a gene: 5. Germline-derived CDR1 and CDR2 are DFQATT and SNEGSKA (reference sequence). This CDR3 has 13 amino acids. CDR3 amino acids: CSARGQGASEQFF. CDR3 DNA: TGCAGTGCTCGGGGACAGGGGGCGAGTGAGCAGTTCTTC.

This clonotype was counted ten times or more. This chain connects TRBV5-1 to TRBJ2-3; the match to TRBD2 covers 8 bases. Trimming at V came to 6 bases and at J to 4 bases, leaving 7 bases not matched to a gene. Germline V lookup: CDR1 SGHRS, CDR2 YFSETQ. The CDR3 spans 14 residues. Here the CDR3 DNA reads TGCGCCAGCAACCGAATAGCGGGGCCAGATACGCAGTATTTT. It yields the protein CASNRIAGPDTQYF.

This clonotype was picked up many times. The chain uses TRBV5-6 and TRBJ2-6; TRBD2 is a possible D gene (6 bases). This CDR3 is 17 amino acids long. V was trimmed by 8 bases and J by 3 bases, leaving 21 bases between them. CDR1 and CDR2 (germline): SGHDT, YYEEEE. CDR3 region: CASSHEEGPFGANVLTF. In nucleotides, the CDR3 is TGTGCCAGTTCTCACGAGGAGGGCCCCTTTGGGGCCAACGTCCTGACTTTC.

In its sample, this clonotype was seen many times. The J gene is TRBJ2-1, the V gene TRBV7-2, with TRBD2 as a possible D gene (5 bases). The CDR3 runs to 13 residues. V dropped 3 bases and J dropped 5 bases, with 8 bases sitting between them. Germline assignment: CDR1 SGHTA and CDR2 FQGNSA. CDR3 loop: CASSFEGNNEQFF. Here the CDR3 DNA reads TGTGCCAGCAGCTTTGAGGGAAACAATGAGCAGTTCTTC. The full variable domain, rest sourced from reference TRBV7-2 and TRBJ2-1, is GAGVSQSPSNKVTEKGKDVELRCDPISGHTALYWYRQSLGQGLEFLIYFQGNSAPDKSGLPSDRFSAERTGGSVSTLTIQRTQQEDSAVYLCASSFEGNNEQFFGPGTRLTVL.

This clonotype has a count of ten or more. V usage is TRBV5-1 and J usage is TRBJ1-2, with D maybe TRBD1 (5 bases). CDR1 SGHRS and CDR2 YFSETQ come from the germline V gene. The V gene lost 1 base and the J gene lost 2 bases, with 9 bases spanning the gap. The CDR3 is 14 residues long. The CDR3, as DNA: TGCGCCAGCAGCTTGCATCCAGGGAACTATGGCTACACCTTC. Its translation is CASSLHPGNYGYTF.

In its sample, this clonotype was seen many times. The chain recombines TRBV4-1 with TRBJ2-5; D ambiguous. This CDR3 is built from 13 residues. Germline CDR1 MGHRA, CDR2 YSYEKL. V lost 4 bases to trimming and J lost 2 bases, with 8 bases between them. CDR3 region: CASSLLPQETQYF. CDR3 in DNA: TGCGCCAGCAGCCTCCTTCCTCAAGAGACCCAGTACTTC.

This clonotype was detected many times. The J gene is TRBJ2-3, the V gene TRBV6-5, with D possibly TRBD2 on 6 matching bases. Germline V gene sequence: CDR1 MNHEY, CDR2 SVGAGI. The length of the CDR3 is 15 residues. V was clipped by 6 bases and J by 1 base, with 14 bases between them. The DNA of the CDR3 is TGTGCCAGCAGAAGAGGGTGGGGGGGCACAGATACGCAGTATTTT. Its translation: CASRRGWGGTDTQYF.

The table lists this clonotype with many counts. The rearrangement links TRBV7-3 to TRBJ2-2; TRBD1 or TRBD2 may be the D gene (6 bases each). The V end lost 5 bases, the J end lost 5 bases, and 21 bases lay between the germline ends. Germline CDR1 and CDR2: SGHTA and FQGTGA. This CDR3 has 17 amino acids. CDR3 residues: CASSPPFAGGQTGELFF. In nucleotides, the CDR3 is TGTGCCAGCAGCCCTCCGTTTGCCGGGGGCCAGACCGGGGAGCTGTTTTTT.

There are many counts of this clonotype. This chain uses TRBV29-1 with TRBJ2-5; TRBD1 or TRBD2 may be the D gene (6 bases each). The CDR3 loop spans 13 amino acids. V was pared by 0 bases and J by 6 bases, with 11 bases between. Germline lookup yields CDR1 SQVTM and CDR2 ANQGSEA. This chain's CDR3 is CSVEDRGTQTQYF. DNA of the CDR3: TGCAGCGTTGAAGATCGGGGGACACAGACCCAGTACTTC.

This clonotype was seen many times. The chain recombines TRBV7-2 with TRBJ1-2; D gene uncertain. Trimming took 1 base from V and 4 from J, leaving 10 bases between them. This CDR3 has 14 residues. Germline V CDR1 and CDR2: SGHTA, FQGNSA. CDR3 protein: CASSLDRQTYGYTF. For the CDR3, the DNA is TGTGCCAGCAGCTTAGATAGGCAGACCTATGGCTACACCTTC. Full variable domain (rest looked up from reference TRBV7-2 and TRBJ1-2): GAGVSQSPSNKVTEKGKDVELRCDPISGHTALYWYRQSLGQGLEFLIYFQGNSAPDKSGLPSDRFSAERTGGSVSTLTIQRTQQEDSAVYLCASSLDRQTYGYTFGSGTRLTVV.

This clonotype was observed many times. The V and J genes are TRBV28 and TRBJ2-3; D possibly corresponds to TRBD2 (6 bases). The CDR3 has 15 amino acids. Germline CDR1 is MDHEN and CDR2 is SYDVKM. The V end was cut by 3 bases, the J end by 0 bases, with 10 bases between. The CDR3 coding sequence is TGTGCCAGCAGTTTGGGGGACTTTAGCACAGATACGCAGTATTTT. Amino acid sequence: CASSLGDFSTDTQYF.

The J gene is TRBJ1-5, the V gene TRBV20-1; TRBD1 agrees at 7 bases. V dropped 5 bases and J dropped 5; count of bases not matched to a gene: 6. The CDR3 is 13 amino acids. Per germline, CDR1 DFQATT and CDR2 SNEGSKA (reference sequence). CDR3 in DNA: TGCAGTGCTCGCCGGGACAGTTATCAGCCCCAGCATTTT. This codes for CSARRDSYQPQHF.

This clonotype was counted ten times or more. J is TRBJ1-1 and V is TRBV12-3 or TRBV12-4, with D perhaps TRBD1 (5 bases). The CDR3 is 13 residues long. Trimming took off 6 bases at V and 1 base at J, with 9 bases between the two ends. In DNA, the CDR3 is TGTGCCAGCAGCAGGGCCCAGAACACTGAAGCTTTCTTT. Amino acids: CASSRAQNTEAFF.

This clonotype was detected ten times or more. The V gene is TRBV7-2, the J gene TRBJ1-2; perhaps TRBD1 as D (5 bases). From germline, CDR1 is SGHTA and CDR2 FQGNSA. The CDR3 covers 13 residues. With 4 bases removed from V and 7 bases from J, the gap between germline ends came to 13 bases. The CDR3 sequence is CASSYRDALGYTF. DNA for the CDR3: TGTGCCAGCAGCTATCGGGACGCCCTTGGCTACACCTTC.

J is TRBJ1-6 and V is TRBV20-1, with TRBD1 identical over 8 bases. Losses at the gene ends were 6 bases for V and 10 bases for J; bases not matched to a gene: 8. This CDR3 region has 13 residues. Germline CDR1 DFQATT, CDR2 SNEGSKA (reference sequence). CDR3 in DNA: TGCAGTGCCCCCCGACAGGGGATCTCACCCCTCCACTTT. Amino acids: CSAPRQGISPLHF.

This clonotype was detected many times. The V call is TRBV9, the J call TRBJ2-2; 7 bases are shared with TRBD2. The CDR3 is 15 residues long. CDR1 is SGDLS, CDR2 YYNGEE, per germline. V shed 4 bases and J 0 bases; nucleotides not matched to a gene: 3. The CDR3 DNA reads as TGTGCCAGCAGCCCCGGGGGGTCGAACACCGGGGAGCTGTTTTTT. Translated, it gives CASSPGGSNTGELFF.

This clonotype appeared many times. The CDR3 bases are TGCGCCAGCAGCTTGGAGATGAACACTGAAGCTTTCTTT. This codes for CASSLEMNTEAFF. This rearrangement joins TRBV5-1 to TRBJ1-1; the D is unclear. The V end was cut by 0 bases, the J end by 0 bases, with 3 bases between. Germline CDR1 reads SGHRS; CDR2 reads YFSETQ. The CDR3 has 13 residues.